These 14 T cell receptor beta chains came from one sample sequenced in a study of shared clonotypes between healthy human individuals. CD8 cells classed as naive were CD45RO-negative and positively selected for CCR7, excluding terminally differentiated effector memory CD45RA+ cells. Profiled with immunoSEQ multiplex PCR; TCRdb holds only in-frame clones, not every one. The sample consists of some 2.1 million clones, around 95% of them appearing once. The source material was naive CD8+ T cells from PBMCs. These receptors all come from a man between 18 and 35 years old in good health. Some clones in this sample may be carry-over from other donors' samples.

This clone showed up just once. The chain is built from TRBV29-1 and TRBJ1-1, with TRBD1 matching over 12 bases. The CDR3 is made up of 15 amino acids. V dropped 4 bases and J dropped 6; count of bases not matched to a gene: 9. CDR1 is SQVTM, CDR2 ANQGSEA, per germline. The CDR3 DNA reads TGCAGCGTTGCGCGGGACAGGGGGCTATTTGCTGAAGCTTTCTTT. It is translated as CSVARDRGLFAEAFF.

This rearrangement joins TRBV12-5 to TRBJ2-2, with unresolved D. There are 11 residues in the CDR3. V was trimmed by 7 bases and J by 7 bases, leaving 7 bases between them. CDR1 is LGHNT, CDR2 FRNRAP, per germline. DNA of the CDR3: TGTGCTAGTGTGTCGGGCGGGGAGCTGTTTTTT. Protein: CASVSGGELFF.

The chain employs TRBV9 and TRBJ2-1; 8 nucleotides agree with TRBD2. J lost 6 bases, V lost 2 bases, and 4 bases had no gene match. CDR1 is SGDLS and CDR2 is YYNGEE in the germline V gene. CDR3 length: 14 residues. CDR3 coding DNA: TGTGCCAGCAGCGTGCTTAGCGGGACCAATGAGCAGTTCTTC. It specifies CASSVLSGTNEQFF.

The chain recombines TRBV7-9 with TRBJ1-3; no definite D call. V lost 4 bases, J lost 0 bases, and 7 bases lay in between. There are 14 residues in the CDR3. From germline, CDR1 is SEHNR and CDR2 FQNEAQ (reference sequence). CDR3 sequence (DNA): TGTGCCAGCAGCTGGGCGATCTCTGGAAACACCATATATTTT. Protein product: CASSWAISGNTIYF.

This clone appeared once. The chain has TRBV19 and TRBJ1-1; D gene uncertain. This CDR3 has 14 residues. CDR1 LNHDA and CDR2 SQIVND come from the germline V gene (reference sequence). Trimming took off 1 base at V and 1 base at J, with 7 bases between the two ends. The chain's CDR3 is CASSIGITNTEAFF. The CDR3 bases are TGTGCCAGTAGTATAGGTATCACGAACACTGAAGCTTTCTTT.

The rearrangement uses TRBV4-1 and TRBJ2-1, with D possibly matching TRBD2 (5 bases). Trimming took off 0 bases at V and 4 bases at J, with 10 bases between the two ends. The CDR3 runs 15 residues. CDR1 MGHRA and CDR2 YSYEKL come from the germline V gene. The CDR3 reads CASSQDRGNYNEQFF. The CDR3 coding sequence is TGCGCCAGCAGCCAAGATCGGGGAAATTACAATGAGCAGTTCTTC.

The rearrangement joins TRBV6-5 to TRBJ1-1; tentative D call: TRBD1 (5 bases). Germline CDR1 reads MNHEY; CDR2 reads SVGAGI. The CDR3 sequence is 13 residues long. V was pared by 5 bases and J by 3 bases, with 10 bases between. CDR3 sequence reads: CASSRLGDTEAFF. As DNA, the CDR3 is TGTGCCAGCAGTCGGTTGGGGGACACTGAAGCTTTCTTT.

The chain recombines TRBV5-4 with TRBJ1-2; D remains unclear. This CDR3 contains 13 residues. CDR1 is SGHNT and CDR2 is YYREEE in the germline V gene (reference sequence). Trimming cost V 2 bases and J 11 bases, with 16 bases left between them. The CDR3 loop reads CASSFRASSLYTF. The CDR3 nucleotides are TGTGCCAGCAGCTTCCGGGCCTCCTCCTTGTACACCTTC.

The CDR3 is CASSPQAASGRVQTYEQYF. The CDR3 nucleotides read TGTGCCAGCAGCCCACAAGCCGCTAGCGGGAGGGTCCAGACCTACGAGCAGTACTTC. The J gene is TRBJ2-7, the V gene TRBV7-6, with 12 bases matching TRBD2. The CDR3 is made up of 19 amino acids. Germline CDR1 SGHVS, CDR2 FNYEAQ. V was clipped by 5 bases and J by 2 bases; unmatched bases: 16. The full variable domain, completed using reference TRBV7-6 and TRBJ2-7, is GAGVSQSPRYKVTKRGQDVALRCDPISGHVSLYWYRQALGQGPEFLTYFNYEAQQDKSGLPNDRFSAERPEGSISTLTIQRTEQRDSAMYRCASSPQAASGRVQTYEQYFGPGTRLTVT.

The chain joins TRBV12-5 to TRBJ1-1, with TRBD1 as a possible D gene (5 bases). CDR1 LGHNT and CDR2 FRNRAP come from the germline V gene. V was clipped by 3 bases and J by 3 bases, with 11 bases between them. The CDR3 length is 14 residues. CDR3 nucleotide sequence: TGTGCTAGTGGTTTAGGTCTGGGGGACACTGAAGCTTTCTTT. It specifies CASGLGLGDTEAFF.

In DNA, the CDR3 is TGTGCCAGCAGTTTACCCTGGGACACAATATCGGGAGAGCAGTACTTC. Its protein is CASSLPWDTISGEQYF. The chain combines TRBV28 with TRBJ2-7, with a possible D match to TRBD1 (6 bases). Germline V gives CDR1 MDHEN, CDR2 SYDVKM. CDR3 size: 16 residues. V was cut by 2 bases and J by 7 bases, with 21 bases left in between.

The V call is TRBV11-2, the J call TRBJ1-3, with D uncertain. Germline V lookup: CDR1 SGHAT, CDR2 FQNNGV. V lost 5 bases and J lost 0, with 8 bases in between. This CDR3 is 14 amino acids long. In nucleotides, the CDR3 is TGTGCCAGCAGCATCAGAGGCTCTGGAAACACCATATATTTT. This translates into CASSIRGSGNTIYF.

V is TRBV4-1 and J is TRBJ2-1; D gene uncertain. The CDR3 loop spans 15 amino acids. V lost 3 bases to trimming and J lost 1 base, with 10 bases between them. CDR1 and CDR2 (germline): MGHRA, YSYEKL. The CDR3 is CASSQVETSYNEQFF. CDR3 DNA: TGCGCCAGCAGCCAGGTGGAAACTTCCTACAATGAGCAGTTCTTC.

Note on this clone: Other DNA sequences of this sample code for an identical CDR3. V and J are TRBV7-8 and TRBJ2-7; 8 bases map to TRBD2. V lost 0 bases and J lost 3; bases outside the gene matches: 1. The length of the CDR3 is 14 residues. The germline CDR1 and CDR2 sequences are SGHVS and FQNEAQ. The CDR3 DNA sequence: TGTGCCAGCAGCTTAGCGGGGACTAGCTACGAGCAGTACTTC. Its translation: CASSLAGTSYEQYF.